The present entry profiles one TCR beta chain with its context. This sample was included in a study of patients and donors after allogeneic stem cell transplantation. The length of the CDR3 is 13 residues. Germline V gene data show CDR1 as MNHNS and CDR2 as SASEGT. V lost 2 bases and J lost 5, with 8 bases in between. TCRdb reprocessed the RT-PCR reads via MiXCR and lists one record per CDR3 protein. Of roughly 250,000 distinct CDR3 sequences listed, about 14% are singletons. This receptor was identified in a human donor who was either an allogeneic HSCT recipient or a stem cell or donor lymphocyte infusion donor (not recorded which). It is not recorded whose cells these are; they may come from a transplant donor. V is TRBV6-1 and J is TRBJ2-3; D not resolved. Sequenced: blood, either unsorted or a sorted T cell fraction (not recorded which). CDR3: CASSETRGDTQYF. CDR3 DNA sequence: TGTGCCAGCAGTGAAACGCGAGGAGATACGCAGTATTTT.